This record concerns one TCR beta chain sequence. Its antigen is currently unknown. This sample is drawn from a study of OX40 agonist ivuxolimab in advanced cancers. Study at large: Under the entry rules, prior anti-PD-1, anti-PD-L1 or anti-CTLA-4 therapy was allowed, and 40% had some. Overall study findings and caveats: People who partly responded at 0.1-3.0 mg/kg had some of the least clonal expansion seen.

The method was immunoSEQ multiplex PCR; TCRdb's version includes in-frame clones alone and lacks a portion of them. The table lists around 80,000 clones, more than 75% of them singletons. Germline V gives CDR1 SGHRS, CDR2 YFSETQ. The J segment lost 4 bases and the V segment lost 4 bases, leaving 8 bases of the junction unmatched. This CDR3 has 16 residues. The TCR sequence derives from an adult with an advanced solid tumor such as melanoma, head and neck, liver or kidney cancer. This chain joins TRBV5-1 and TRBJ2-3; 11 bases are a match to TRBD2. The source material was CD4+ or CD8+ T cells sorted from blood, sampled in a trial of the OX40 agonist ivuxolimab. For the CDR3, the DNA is TGCGCCAGCAGCCATACCGGGACTAGCGGACCAGATACGCAGTATTTT. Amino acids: CASSHTGTSGPDTQYF.